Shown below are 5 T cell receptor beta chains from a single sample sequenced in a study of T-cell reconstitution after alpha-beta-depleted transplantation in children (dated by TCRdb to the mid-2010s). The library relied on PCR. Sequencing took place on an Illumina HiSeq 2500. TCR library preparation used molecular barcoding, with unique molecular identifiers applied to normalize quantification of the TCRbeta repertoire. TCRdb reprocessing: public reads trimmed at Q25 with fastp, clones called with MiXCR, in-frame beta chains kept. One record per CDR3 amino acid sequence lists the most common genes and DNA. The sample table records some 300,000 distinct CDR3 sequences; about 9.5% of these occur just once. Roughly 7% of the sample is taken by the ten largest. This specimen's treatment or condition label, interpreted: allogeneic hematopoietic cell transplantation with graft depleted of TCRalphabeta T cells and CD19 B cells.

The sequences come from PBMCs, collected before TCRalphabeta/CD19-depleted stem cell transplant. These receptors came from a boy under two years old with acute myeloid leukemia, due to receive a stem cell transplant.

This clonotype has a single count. The CDR3 sequence is CASSEWVLQETQYF. The CDR3 DNA follows: TGTGCCAGCAGTGAATGGGTGTTGCAAGAGACCCAGTACTTC. The chain couples TRBV25-1 to TRBJ2-5; D is undetermined. Trimming stripped 1 base from V and 2 bases from J, with 8 bases between. The germline CDR1 and CDR2 sequences are MGHDK and SYGVNS. This CDR3 is built from 14 residues.

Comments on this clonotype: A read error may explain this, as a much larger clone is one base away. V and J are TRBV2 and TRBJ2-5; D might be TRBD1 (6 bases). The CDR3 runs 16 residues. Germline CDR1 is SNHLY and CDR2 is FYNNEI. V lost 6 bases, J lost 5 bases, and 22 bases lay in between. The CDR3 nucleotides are TGTGCCAGCAGATCCCGTAGCGTGGGGGCCTGGGAGACCCAGTACTTC. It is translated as CASRSRSVGAWETQYF.

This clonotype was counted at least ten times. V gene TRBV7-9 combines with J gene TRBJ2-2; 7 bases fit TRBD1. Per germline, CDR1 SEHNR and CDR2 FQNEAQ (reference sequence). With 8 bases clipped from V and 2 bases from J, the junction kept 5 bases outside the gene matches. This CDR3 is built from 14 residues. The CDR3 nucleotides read TGTGCCAGCCTCCGGGACAGAAACACCGGGGAGCTGTTTTTT. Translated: CASLRDRNTGELFF.

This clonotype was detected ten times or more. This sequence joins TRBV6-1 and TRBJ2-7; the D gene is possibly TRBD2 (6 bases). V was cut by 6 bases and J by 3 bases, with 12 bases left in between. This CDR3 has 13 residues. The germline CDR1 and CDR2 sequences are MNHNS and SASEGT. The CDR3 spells CASRWQGGYEQYF. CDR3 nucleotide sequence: TGTGCCAGCAGATGGCAGGGAGGCTACGAGCAGTACTTC.

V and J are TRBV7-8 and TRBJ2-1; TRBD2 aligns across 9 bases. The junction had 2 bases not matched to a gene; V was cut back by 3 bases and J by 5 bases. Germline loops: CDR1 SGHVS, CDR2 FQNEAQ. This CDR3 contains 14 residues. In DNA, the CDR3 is TGTGCCAGCAGCTTCGGCGGGAGGGACAATGAGCAGTTCTTC. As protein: CASSFGGRDNEQFF.